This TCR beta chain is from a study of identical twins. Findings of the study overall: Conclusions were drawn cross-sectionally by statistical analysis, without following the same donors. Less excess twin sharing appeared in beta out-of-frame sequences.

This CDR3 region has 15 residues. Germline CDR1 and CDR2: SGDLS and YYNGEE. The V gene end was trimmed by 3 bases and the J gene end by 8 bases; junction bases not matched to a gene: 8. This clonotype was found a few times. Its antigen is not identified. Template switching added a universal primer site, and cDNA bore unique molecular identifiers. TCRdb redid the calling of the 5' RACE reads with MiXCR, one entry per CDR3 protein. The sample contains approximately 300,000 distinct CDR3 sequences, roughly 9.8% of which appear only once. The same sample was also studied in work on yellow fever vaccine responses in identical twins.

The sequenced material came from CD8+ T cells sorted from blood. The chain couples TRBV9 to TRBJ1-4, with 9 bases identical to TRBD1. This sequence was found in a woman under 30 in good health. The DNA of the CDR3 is TGTGCCAGCAGCGATGGACAGGGGTTAGAGGAAAAACTGTTTTTT. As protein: CASSDGQGLEEKLFF.